The clone carrying this T cell receptor (beta chain) was seen a single time. Its antigen remains unidentified. The sample originates from a study of shared clonotypes between healthy human individuals. Looking at the study overall: Participating donors consisted of a couple of women and a few men aged 18 to 49. Study outcomes and limitations: The study found lower generation probabilities in non-shared clonotypes than in those shared by all four donors. Shared clonotypes: 4.5% to 5% naive CD4, roughly 3.5% naive CD8, roughly 2.2% memory CD4, over 0.3% memory CD8. It was expected that sequencing depth would affect clonotype sharing among donors.

The table came from immunoSEQ multiplex PCR; TCRdb's copy has only in-frame clones and leaves some out. The table lists around 2.1 million clones, around 93% of them singletons. Naive CD8 cells lacked CD45RO and underwent positive selection for CCR7, leaving out terminally differentiated effector memory CD45RA+ cells. J gave up 4 bases and V 0 bases, and 4 bases lay outside the gene matches. Looked up from germline, CDR1 is SGHRS and CDR2 is YFSETQ. This CDR3 is built from 15 residues. The rearrangement joins TRBV5-1 to TRBJ2-1; 7 bases match TRBD2. The origin of this receptor is a man between 18 and 35 years old in good health. Some clones in this sample may be carry-over from other donors' samples. Sequencing used naive CD8+ T cells from PBMCs. The CDR3 DNA reads as TGCGCCAGCAGCTTGGGGGAGGGCCCTTACAATGAGCAGTTCTTC. Translated, it gives CASSLGEGPYNEQFF.